Included here is one T cell receptor beta chain sequence, with context. The antigen is not known. At one boundary the junction diverges from the germline segment, which might be a read error. The record originates from a study of tumor-infiltrating lymphocytes in primary liver carcinoma. Overall study results and limits: Researchers found tumor-adjacent and tumor-blood pairs overlapped less than tumor region pairs. Top-250-clone fractions were significantly higher in tumors than in blood (p = 0.039).

Unsorted bulk tissue (roughly 20-31 mg) underwent RNA and DNA co-extraction. There are 14 residues in the CDR3. Looked up from germline, CDR1 is MRHNA and CDR2 is SNTAGT. TCR beta cDNA was reverse-transcribed from about 550 ng of total RNA. The reaction used a constant-region primer and ProtoScript II reverse transcriptase. Researchers made the TCR beta libraries by running three nested multiplex PCR rounds with slightly modified ARM-PCR. The first two PCR rounds used TRBV1-TRBV30 forward primers with a C-beta reverse primer, 10 cycles each. In TCRdb, the multiplex PCR reads were re-called with MiXCR into one record per CDR3 protein. The sample carries 75,000 to 80,000 distinct CDR3 sequences, under 75% recorded once.

The specimen was tumor-adjacent normal liver tissue. The TCR originated in a man between 35 and 55 years old with primary liver carcinoma and hepatitis B virus infection. The V gene is TRBV6-4, the J gene TRBJ2-1; no firm D call. The CDR3 loop is CASSERESEDEQFF. The CDR3 nucleotides read TGTGCTAGCAGTGAACGTGAGAGTGAAGATGAGCAGTTCTTC.